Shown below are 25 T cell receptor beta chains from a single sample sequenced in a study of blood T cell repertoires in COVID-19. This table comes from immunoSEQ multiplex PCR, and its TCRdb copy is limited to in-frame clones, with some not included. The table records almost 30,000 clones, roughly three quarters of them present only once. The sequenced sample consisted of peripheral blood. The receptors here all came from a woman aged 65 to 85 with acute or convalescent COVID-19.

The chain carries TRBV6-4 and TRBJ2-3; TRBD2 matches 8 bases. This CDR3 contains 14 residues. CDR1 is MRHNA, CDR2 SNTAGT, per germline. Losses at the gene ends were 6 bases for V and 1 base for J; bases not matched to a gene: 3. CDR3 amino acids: CASSPTSGTDTQYF. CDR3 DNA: TGTGCCAGCAGCCCGACTAGCGGCACAGATACGCAGTATTTT.

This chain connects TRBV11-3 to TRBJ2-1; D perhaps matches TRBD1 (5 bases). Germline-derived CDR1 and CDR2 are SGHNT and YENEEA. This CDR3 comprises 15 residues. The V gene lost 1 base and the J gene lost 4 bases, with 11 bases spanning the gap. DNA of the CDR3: TGTGCCAGCAGCTTAGGTGGGGCCCTATACAATGAGCAGTTCTTC. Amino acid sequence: CASSLGGALYNEQFF.

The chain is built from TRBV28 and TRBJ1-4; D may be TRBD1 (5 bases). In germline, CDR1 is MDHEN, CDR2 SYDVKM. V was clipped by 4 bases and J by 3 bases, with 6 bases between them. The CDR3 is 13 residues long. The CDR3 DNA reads TGTGCCAGCAGTTCACAGGCTAATGAAAAACTGTTTTTT. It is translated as CASSSQANEKLFF. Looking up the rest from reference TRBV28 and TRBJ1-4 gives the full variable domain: DVKVTQSSRYLVKRTGEKVFLECVQDMDHENMFWYRQDPGLGLRLIYFSYDVKMKEKGDIPEGYSVSREKKERFSLILESASTNQTSMYLCASSSQANEKLFFGSGTQLSVL.

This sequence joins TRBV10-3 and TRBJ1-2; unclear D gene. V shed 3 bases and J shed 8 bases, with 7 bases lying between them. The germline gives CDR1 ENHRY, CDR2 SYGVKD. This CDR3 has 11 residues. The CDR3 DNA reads TGTGCCATCAGTGATAGCGCGGGCTACACCTTC. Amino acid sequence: CAISDSAGYTF.

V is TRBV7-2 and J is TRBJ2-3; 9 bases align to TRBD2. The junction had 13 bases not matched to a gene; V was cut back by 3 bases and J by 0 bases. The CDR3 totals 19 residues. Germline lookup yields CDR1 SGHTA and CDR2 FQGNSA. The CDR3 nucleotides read TGTGCCAGCAGCTTTAGGGTAGCGGGAGTCTTGTTAAGCACAGATACGCAGTATTTT. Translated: CASSFRVAGVLLSTDTQYF.

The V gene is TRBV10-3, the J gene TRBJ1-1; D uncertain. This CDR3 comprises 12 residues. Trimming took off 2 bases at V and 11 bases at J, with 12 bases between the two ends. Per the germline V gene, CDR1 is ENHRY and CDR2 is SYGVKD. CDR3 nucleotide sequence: TGTGCCATCAGTGAGGAGGGTCCAAGGGCTTTCTTT. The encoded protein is CAISEEGPRAFF.

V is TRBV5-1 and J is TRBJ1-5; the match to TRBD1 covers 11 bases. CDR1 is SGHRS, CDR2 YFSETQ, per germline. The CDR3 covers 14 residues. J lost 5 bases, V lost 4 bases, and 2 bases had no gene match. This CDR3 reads CASSVGQGDQPQHF. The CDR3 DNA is TGCGCCAGCAGCGTGGGACAGGGGGATCAGCCCCAGCATTTT.

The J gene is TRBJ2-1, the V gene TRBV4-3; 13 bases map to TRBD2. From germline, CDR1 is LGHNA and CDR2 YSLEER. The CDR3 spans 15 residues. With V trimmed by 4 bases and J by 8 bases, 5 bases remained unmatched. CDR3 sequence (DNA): TGCGCCAGCAGCCCTGGGACTAGCGGGGTGGATGAGCAGTTCTTC. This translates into CASSPGTSGVDEQFF.

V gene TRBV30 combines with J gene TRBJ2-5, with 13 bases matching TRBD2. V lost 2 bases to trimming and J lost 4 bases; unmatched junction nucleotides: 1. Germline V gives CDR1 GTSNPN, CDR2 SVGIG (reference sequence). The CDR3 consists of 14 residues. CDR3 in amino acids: CAWSRTSGRETQYF. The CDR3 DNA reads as TGTGCCTGGAGTAGGACTAGCGGGAGAGAGACCCAGTACTTC.

CDR3 protein: CAISPGQVTYNEQFF. CDR3 DNA: TGTGCCATCAGCCCGGGACAGGTAACCTACAATGAGCAGTTCTTC. The V and J genes are TRBV10-3 and TRBJ2-1; 8 bases are a match to TRBD1. V lost 6 bases, J lost 2 bases, and 6 bases stayed unmatched. This CDR3 region has 15 residues. Germline-derived CDR1 and CDR2 are ENHRY and SYGVKD.

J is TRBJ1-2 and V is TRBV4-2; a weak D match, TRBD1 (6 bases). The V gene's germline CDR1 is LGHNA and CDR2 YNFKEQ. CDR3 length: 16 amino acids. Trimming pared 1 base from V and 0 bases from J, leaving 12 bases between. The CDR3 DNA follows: TGTGCCAGCAGCCAAGCACCGGACAGCGCTAACTATGGCTACACCTTC. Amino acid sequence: CASSQAPDSANYGYTF.

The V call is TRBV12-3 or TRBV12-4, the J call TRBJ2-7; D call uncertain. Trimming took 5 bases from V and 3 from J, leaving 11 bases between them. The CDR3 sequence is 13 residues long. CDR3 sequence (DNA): TGTGCCAGCAGTCAGGTAATGGGCTACGAGCAGTACTTC. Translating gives CASSQVMGYEQYF.

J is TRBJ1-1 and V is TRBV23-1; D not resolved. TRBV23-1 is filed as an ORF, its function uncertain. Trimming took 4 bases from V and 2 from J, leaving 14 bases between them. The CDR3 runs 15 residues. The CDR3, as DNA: TGCGCCAGCAGTCCCAACCGGGAGCTCAACACTGAAGCTTTCTTT. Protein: CASSPNRELNTEAFF.

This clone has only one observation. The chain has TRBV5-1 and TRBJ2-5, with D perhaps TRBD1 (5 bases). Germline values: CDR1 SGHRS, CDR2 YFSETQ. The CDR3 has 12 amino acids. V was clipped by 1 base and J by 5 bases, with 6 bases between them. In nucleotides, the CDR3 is TGCGCCAGCAGCTTGAAGGGGGAGACCCAGTACTTC. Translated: CASSLKGETQYF.

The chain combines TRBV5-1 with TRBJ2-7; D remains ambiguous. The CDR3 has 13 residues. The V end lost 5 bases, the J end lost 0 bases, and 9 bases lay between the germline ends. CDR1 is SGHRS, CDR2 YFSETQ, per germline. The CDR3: CASRAENSYEQYF. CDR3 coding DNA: TGCGCCAGCAGGGCGGAAAACTCCTACGAGCAGTACTTC.

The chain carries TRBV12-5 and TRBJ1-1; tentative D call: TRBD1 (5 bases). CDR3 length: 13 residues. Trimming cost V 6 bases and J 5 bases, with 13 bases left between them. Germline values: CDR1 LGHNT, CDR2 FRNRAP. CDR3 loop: CASGEQEWTEAFF. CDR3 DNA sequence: TGTGCTAGTGGCGAACAGGAGTGGACTGAAGCTTTCTTT. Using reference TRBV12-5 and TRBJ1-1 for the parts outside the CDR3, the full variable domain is DARVTQTPRHKVTEMGQEVTMRCQPILGHNTVFWYRQTMMQGLELLAYFRNRAPLDDSGMPKDRFSAEMPDATLATLKIQPSEPRDSAVYFCASGEQEWTEAFFGQGTRLTVV.

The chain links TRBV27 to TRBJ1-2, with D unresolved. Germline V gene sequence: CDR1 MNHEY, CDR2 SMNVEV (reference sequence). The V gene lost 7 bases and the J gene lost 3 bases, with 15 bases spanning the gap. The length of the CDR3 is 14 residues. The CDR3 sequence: CASKVSRSDYGYTF. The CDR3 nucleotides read TGTGCCAGCAAAGTCTCCCGAAGCGACTATGGCTACACCTTC.

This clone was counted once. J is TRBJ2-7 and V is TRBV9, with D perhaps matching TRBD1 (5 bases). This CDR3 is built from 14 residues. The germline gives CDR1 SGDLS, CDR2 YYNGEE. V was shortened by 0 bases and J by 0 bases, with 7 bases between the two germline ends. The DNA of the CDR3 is TGTGCCAGCAGCGTAGAAGACAGCTCCTACGAGCAGTACTTC. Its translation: CASSVEDSSYEQYF.

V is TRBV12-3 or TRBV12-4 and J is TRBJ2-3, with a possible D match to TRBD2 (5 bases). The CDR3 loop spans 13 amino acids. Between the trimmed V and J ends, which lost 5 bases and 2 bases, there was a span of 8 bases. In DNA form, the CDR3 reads TGTGCCAGCAGTCCCGGACTCACAGATACGCAGTATTTT. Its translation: CASSPGLTDTQYF.

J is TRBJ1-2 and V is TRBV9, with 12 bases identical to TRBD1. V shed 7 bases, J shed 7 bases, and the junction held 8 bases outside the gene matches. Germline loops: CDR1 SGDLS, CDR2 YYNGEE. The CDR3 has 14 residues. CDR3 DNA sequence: TGTGCCAGCCAACCGGGACAGGGGGCCCTTGGCTACACCTTC. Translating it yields CASQPGQGALGYTF.

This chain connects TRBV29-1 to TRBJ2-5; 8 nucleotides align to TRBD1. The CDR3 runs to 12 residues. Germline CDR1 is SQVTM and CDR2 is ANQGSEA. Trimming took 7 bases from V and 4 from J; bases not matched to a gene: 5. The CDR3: CSGTGGGETQYF. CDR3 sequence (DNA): TGCAGCGGTACAGGGGGAGGAGAGACCCAGTACTTC.

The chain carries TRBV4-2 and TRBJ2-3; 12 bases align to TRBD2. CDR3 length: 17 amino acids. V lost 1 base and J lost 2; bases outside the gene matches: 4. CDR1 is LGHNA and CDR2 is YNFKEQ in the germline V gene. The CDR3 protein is CASSQGTSGKNTDTQYF. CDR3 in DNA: TGTGCCAGCAGCCAAGGGACTAGCGGGAAAAACACAGATACGCAGTATTTT.

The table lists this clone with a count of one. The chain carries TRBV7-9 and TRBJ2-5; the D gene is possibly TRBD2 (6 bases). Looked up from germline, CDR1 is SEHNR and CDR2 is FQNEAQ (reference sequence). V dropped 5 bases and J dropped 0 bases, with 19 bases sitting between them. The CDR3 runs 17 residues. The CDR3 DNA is TGTGCCAGCAGCCCCTCCTACGGCGGGGCGAACCAAGAGACCCAGTACTTC. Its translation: CASSPSYGGANQETQYF.

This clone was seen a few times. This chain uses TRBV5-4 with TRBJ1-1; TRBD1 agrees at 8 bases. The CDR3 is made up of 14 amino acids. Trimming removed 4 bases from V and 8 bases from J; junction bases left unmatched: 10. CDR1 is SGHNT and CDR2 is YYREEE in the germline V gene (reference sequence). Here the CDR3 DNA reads TGTGCCAGCAGCCCCCGGACAGGGTCCGCCGAAGCTTTCTTT. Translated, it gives CASSPRTGSAEAFF.

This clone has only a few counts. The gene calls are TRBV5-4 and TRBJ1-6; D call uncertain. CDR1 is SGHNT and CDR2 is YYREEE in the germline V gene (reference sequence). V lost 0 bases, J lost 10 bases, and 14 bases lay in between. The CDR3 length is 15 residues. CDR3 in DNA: TGTGCCAGCAGCTTGGCCACCGGGGAGAGGTCACCCCTCCACTTT. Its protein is CASSLATGERSPLHF.